Listed below are T cell receptor beta chains from one sample, sequenced in a study of cytomegalovirus exposure and HLA in healthy donors. Profiled with immunoSEQ multiplex PCR; TCRdb holds only in-frame clones, not every one. The sample lists 180,000 or so clones; over 75% were seen once. Material: PBMCs. These receptors were taken from a woman younger than 45 in good health and CMV-seronegative. Each CDR3 is given with its conserved first and last residue. The order of the fields is CDR3 protein, CDR3 DNA, clone size, V gene, D gene, J gene. A D gene is named only where the DNA matches it firmly. The size entry is marked missing in some rows and otherwise reads once, few, many or a size class.

CDR3: CAWRVQGATEAFF
DNA: TGTGCCTGGAGAGTGCAGGGGGCTACTGAAGCTTTCTTT
size: -
V: TRBV30
D: TRBD1
J: TRBJ1-1

CDR3: CAISFGTGGSYEQYF
DNA: TGTGCCATCAGTTTCGGGACAGGGGGCTCCTACGAGCAGTACTTC
size: -
V: TRBV10-3
D: TRBD1
J: TRBJ2-7

CDR3: CASSQYSGGTYEQYF
DNA: TGTGCCAGCAGCCAATATAGCGGGGGGACCTACGAGCAGTACTTC
size: -
V: TRBV9
D: TRBD2
J: TRBJ2-7

CDR3: CATSRETAERERNTGELFF
DNA: TGTGCCACCAGCAGAGAAACGGCGGAGAGGGAAAGAAACACCGGGGAGCTGTTTTTT
size: -
V: TRBV15
D: -
J: TRBJ2-2

CDR3: CASSRTAGGLGEQFF
DNA: TGTGCCAGCAGCCGTACGGCGGGGGGGCTGGGTGAGCAGTTCTTC
size: -
V: TRBV7-2
D: TRBD2
J: TRBJ2-1

CDR3: CASSLFGAGTDTQYF
DNA: TGCGCCAGCAGCTTGTTCGGCGCGGGCACAGATACGCAGTATTTT
size: few
V: TRBV5-1
D: -
J: TRBJ2-3

CDR3: CASSFSPQGRSNYGYTF
DNA: TGTGCCAGCAGCTTTTCCCCGCAGGGCAGGTCTAACTATGGCTACACCTTC
size: -
V: TRBV7-8
D: -
J: TRBJ1-2

CDR3: CASSLQLQGGGTEAFF
DNA: TGCGCCAGCAGCTTGCAACTTCAGGGTGGGGGGACTGAAGCTTTCTTT
size: -
V: TRBV5-1
D: -
J: TRBJ1-1

CDR3: CASSHPLWTEPATNEKLFF
DNA: TGTGCCAGCAGCCACCCCTTGTGGACAGAACCCGCAACTAATGAAAAACTGTTTTTT
size: -
V: TRBV7-9
D: -
J: TRBJ1-4

CDR3: CASSILAEETQYF
DNA: TGTGCCAGTAGTATCCTAGCGGAAGAGACCCAGTACTTC
size: -
V: TRBV19
D: TRBD2
J: TRBJ2-5

CDR3: CAWALGRGGLDEQYF
DNA: TGTGCCTGGGCCCTCGGGCGGGGGGGGCTCGACGAGCAGTACTTC
size: -
V: TRBV30
D: TRBD2
J: TRBJ2-7

CDR3: CANSDREYEQYF
DNA: TGTGCCAATTCAGACAGGGAGTACGAGCAGTACTTC
size: many
V: TRBV27
D: TRBD1
J: TRBJ2-7

CDR3: CATSRSRGLAGPRETDTQYF
DNA: TGTGCCACCAGCAGATCGAGGGGACTAGCGGGGCCCCGGGAGACAGATACGCAGTATTTT
size: -
V: TRBV15
D: TRBD2
J: TRBJ2-3

CDR3: CASSLPGTGSYEQYF
DNA: TGTGCCAGCAGTTTACCCGGGACAGGGAGTTACGAGCAGTACTTC
size: -
V: TRBV28
D: TRBD1
J: TRBJ2-7

CDR3: CASNMNTEAFF
DNA: TGTGCCAGCAACATGAACACTGAAGCTTTCTTT
size: -
V: TRBV28
D: -
J: TRBJ1-1

CDR3: CASSRVGGGYNEQFF
DNA: TGTGCCAGCAGTAGGGTGGGCGGGGGTTACAATGAGCAGTTCTTC
size: -
V: TRBV6-5
D: TRBD2
J: TRBJ2-1

CDR3: CASRAGTTQETQYF
DNA: TGTGCCAGCAGAGCTGGGACAACCCAAGAGACCCAGTACTTC
size: -
V: TRBV7-8
D: -
J: TRBJ2-5

CDR3: CASGSTGMNTEAFF
DNA: TGTGCCAGCGGATCGACAGGAATGAACACTGAAGCTTTCTTT
size: -
V: TRBV6-5
D: -
J: TRBJ1-1

CDR3: CASRSGGGGNLNTEAFF
DNA: TGCGCCAGCAGAAGCGGAGGGGGGGGCAATTTGAACACTGAAGCTTTCTTT
size: -
V: TRBV10-1
D: -
J: TRBJ1-1

CDR3: CSGTESSYNEQFF
DNA: TGCAGCGGGACAGAGAGCTCCTACAATGAGCAGTTCTTC
size: -
V: TRBV29-1
D: -
J: TRBJ2-1

CDR3: CASSRAARTEKYGYTF
DNA: TGTGCCAGTAGTAGAGCGGCAAGGACAGAGAAGTATGGCTACACCTTC
size: -
V: TRBV19
D: -
J: TRBJ1-2

CDR3: CASSPLSEGSPYF
DNA: TGTGCCAGCTCACCTCTCTCTGAAGGTAGCCCGTACTTC
size: -
V: TRBV18
D: -
J: TRBJ2-7

CDR3: CASSPRTVNNEQFF
DNA: TGTGCCAGCAGTCCTCGGACAGTGAACAATGAGCAGTTCTTC
size: few
V: TRBV6-5
D: -
J: TRBJ2-1

CDR3: CASSPVGAMETQYF
DNA: TGTGCCAGCAGCCCCGTAGGGGCCATGGAGACCCAGTACTTC
size: few
V: TRBV5-6
D: -
J: TRBJ2-5

CDR3: CASSKQGSYEQYF
DNA: TGTGCCAGTAGTAAACAGGGCTCCTACGAGCAGTACTTC
size: few
V: TRBV19
D: -
J: TRBJ2-7

CDR3: CASSPTGGVEQFF
DNA: TGTGCCAGCTCCCCCACAGGGGGAGTTGAGCAGTTCTTC
size: -
V: TRBV18
D: TRBD1
J: TRBJ2-1

CDR3: CASSAPGQGPGELFF
DNA: TGCGCCAGCAGCGCACCGGGACAGGGTCCCGGGGAGCTGTTTTTT
size: -
V: TRBV5-1
D: TRBD1
J: TRBJ2-2

CDR3: CASSYYQGSGANVLTF
DNA: TGTGCCAGCAGTTACTACCAGGGCTCTGGGGCCAACGTCCTGACTTTC
size: -
V: TRBV6-5
D: -
J: TRBJ2-6

CDR3: CASGIIAGGVTGELFF
DNA: TGTGCTAGTGGTATCATAGCGGGGGGGGTCACCGGGGAGCTGTTTTTT
size: -
V: TRBV12-5
D: TRBD2
J: TRBJ2-2

CDR3: CASIQTGGAGELFF
DNA: TGTGCCAGCATACAGACAGGTGGTGCCGGGGAGCTGTTTTTT
size: -
V: TRBV6-1
D: -
J: TRBJ2-2

CDR3: CASTLGTGSSYEQYF
DNA: TGTGCCAGCACCTTGGGGACAGGGAGCTCCTACGAGCAGTACTTC
size: -
V: TRBV7-8
D: TRBD1
J: TRBJ2-7

CDR3: CANTAGVYEQYF
DNA: TGTGCCAACACAGCGGGGGTCTACGAGCAGTACTTC
size: -
V: TRBV2
D: TRBD2
J: TRBJ2-7

CDR3: CASSSPGQKNEKLFF
DNA: TGCGCCAGCAGCTCCCCGGGACAGAAAAATGAAAAACTGTTTTTT
size: -
V: TRBV5-1
D: TRBD1
J: TRBJ1-4

CDR3: CASSLYRDRVRNEQFF
DNA: TGTGCCAGCAGTTTATACCGGGACAGGGTTCGCAATGAGCAGTTCTTC
size: -
V: TRBV27
D: TRBD1
J: TRBJ2-1

CDR3: CASSETANTGELFF
DNA: TGTGCCAGCAGTGAGACAGCGAACACCGGGGAGCTGTTTTTT
size: once
V: TRBV6-4
D: -
J: TRBJ2-2

CDR3: CASSLGGTAGDYGYTF
DNA: TGCGCCAGCAGCTTGGGAGGGACAGCCGGTGACTATGGCTACACCTTC
size: -
V: TRBV5-1
D: TRBD1
J: TRBJ1-2

CDR3: CASSRGTGGNQPQHF
DNA: TGTGCCAGTAGTCGCGGCACAGGGGGCAATCAGCCCCAGCATTTT
size: once
V: TRBV19
D: TRBD1
J: TRBJ1-5

CDR3: CASSQTGGQGNLQFF
DNA: TGTGCCAGTAGCCAGACAGGGGGTCAGGGTAATCTGCAGTTCTTC
size: -
V: TRBV19
D: TRBD1
J: TRBJ2-1

CDR3: CASSQVYAGGPQETQYF
DNA: TGCGCCAGCAGCCAAGTCTACGCGGGGGGACCCCAAGAGACCCAGTACTTC
size: -
V: TRBV4-1
D: TRBD2
J: TRBJ2-5